The 24 T cell receptor beta chains listed next were all sequenced from one sample in a study of intratumoral heterogeneity in liver cancer. Measured with immunoSEQ multiplex PCR; TCRdb has only the in-frame clones, and not every one. Here the sample spans 20,000 to 25,000 clones, 73% being singletons. The sequenced sample was tumor-adjacent normal tissue, obtained before any cancer treatment. All receptors come from a woman aged 70 to 79 with hepatocellular carcinoma.

The chain recombines TRBV4-2 with TRBJ2-1; D gene ambiguous. This CDR3 has 12 amino acids. Germline V gene lookup returns CDR1 LGHNA and CDR2 YNFKEQ. V was trimmed by 5 bases and J by 5 bases, leaving 7 bases between them. CDR3 in DNA: TGTGCCAGCAGCAATCAGCACAATGAGCAGTTCTTC. This sequence encodes CASSNQHNEQFF.

This clone has more than one count but fewer than ten. This chain connects TRBV28 to TRBJ2-3; D uncertain. Germline CDR1 MDHEN, CDR2 SYDVKM. Trimming removed 6 bases at V and 0 bases at J, with 13 bases between. There are 15 residues in the CDR3. The CDR3 reads CASSSPPSSTDTQYF. The CDR3 coding sequence is TGTGCCAGCAGCTCCCCCCCCTCTAGCACAGATACGCAGTATTTT.

This sequence joins TRBV27 and TRBJ1-6; TRBD1 might be the D (6 bases). From germline, CDR1 is MNHEY and CDR2 SMNVEV (reference sequence). V was clipped by 5 bases and J by 10 bases, with 18 bases between them. The CDR3 is 15 residues long. The chain's CDR3 is CASSPQTGSASPLHF. CDR3 nucleotides: TGTGCCAGCAGTCCCCAGACAGGCTCCGCCTCACCCCTCCACTTT.

The chain combines TRBV28 with TRBJ2-2, with D perhaps being TRBD1 or TRBD2 (5 bases each). Trimming took off 7 bases at V and 1 base at J, with 13 bases between the two ends. Germline values: CDR1 MDHEN, CDR2 SYDVKM. CDR3 length: 15 amino acids. The CDR3 region has the DNA TGTGCCAGCAACAAATTGGGGGAGAACACCGGGGAGCTGTTTTTT. Amino acid sequence: CASNKLGENTGELFF. The full variable domain, completed using reference TRBV28 and TRBJ2-2, is DVKVTQSSRYLVKRTGEKVFLECVQDMDHENMFWYRQDPGLGLRLIYFSYDVKMKEKGDIPEGYSVSREKKERFSLILESASTNQTSMYLCASNKLGENTGELFFGEGSRLTVL.

This clone was seen only a few times. The V and J genes are TRBV6-5 and TRBJ2-3, with D unresolved. V was shortened by 6 bases and J by 2 bases, with 9 bases between the two germline ends. The CDR3 covers 13 residues. Germline-derived CDR1 and CDR2 are MNHEY and SVGAGI. The CDR3 reads CASSRPVTDTQYF. CDR3 DNA: TGTGCCAGCAGCCGACCCGTCACAGATACGCAGTATTTT.

There are a few counts of this clone. This chain links TRBV7-9 with TRBJ2-7; TRBD2 aligns across 7 bases. J lost 2 bases, V lost 3 bases, and 4 bases had no gene match. CDR1 is SEHNR, CDR2 FQNEAQ, per germline (reference sequence). This CDR3 is built from 14 residues. CDR3 nucleotide sequence: TGTGCCAGCAGCTTGACAGCGGGGACCTACGAGCAGTACTTC. The encoded protein is CASSLTAGTYEQYF. Based on the CDR3 plus reference TRBV7-9 and TRBJ2-7, the full variable domain is DTGVSQNPRHKITKRGQNVTFRCDPISEHNRLYWYRQTLGQGPEFLTYFQNEAQLEKSRLLSDRFSAERPKGSFSTLEIQRTEQGDSAMYLCASSLTAGTYEQYFGPGTRLTVT.

V usage is TRBV23-1 and J usage is TRBJ2-1; 11 bases map to TRBD2. TRBV23-1 counts as an open reading frame of uncertain function. CDR3 size: 14 residues. J lost 4 bases, V lost 7 bases, and 3 bases had no gene match. The CDR3 nucleotides read TGCGCCAGCAAAACTAGCGGGAGTTACAATGAGCAGTTCTTC. Its translation: CASKTSGSYNEQFF.

This clone was detected a few times. The chain recombines TRBV5-1 with TRBJ2-2, with D possibly being TRBD2 (5 bases). The ends were cut back, 3 bases at V and 6 bases at J, with 12 bases in the middle. The CDR3 covers 14 residues. Germline V CDR1 and CDR2: SGHRS, YFSETQ. CDR3 coding DNA: TGCGCCAGCAGCTACTACGAGGGAGCCGGGGAGCTGTTTTTT. Translated: CASSYYEGAGELFF.

The V call is TRBV4-2, the J call TRBJ2-3; 14 bases match TRBD2. J gave up 2 bases and V 3 bases, and 7 bases lay outside the gene matches. The CDR3 is 18 amino acids. Germline CDR1 and CDR2: LGHNA and YNFKEQ. This CDR3 reads CASSHLGLAGEPTDTQYF. CDR3 DNA: TGTGCCAGCAGCCATCTGGGACTAGCGGGAGAGCCCACAGATACGCAGTATTTT.

This clone occurred a few times. The chain uses TRBV5-1 and TRBJ2-7; 14 bases map to TRBD2. The CDR3 contains 17 residues. Germline V gene data show CDR1 as SGHRS and CDR2 as YFSETQ. V trimming: 5 bases; J trimming: 0 bases; junction bases outside the gene matches: 7. The CDR3 DNA reads TGCGCCAGCAGGGGGACTAGCGGGAGTAGAAGCTCCTACGAGCAGTACTTC. As protein: CASRGTSGSRSSYEQYF. The variable domain in full, completed from reference TRBV5-1 and TRBJ2-7, reads KAGVTQTPRYLIKTRGQQVTLSCSPISGHRSVSWYQQTPGQGLQFLFEYFSETQRNKGNFPGRFSGRQFSNSRSEMNVSTLELGDSALYLCASRGTSGSRSSYEQYFGPGTRLTVT.

This chain joins TRBV19 and TRBJ2-2; D is perhaps TRBD1 (5 bases). Deletions cut 1 base from V and 8 bases from J, with 11 bases between. This CDR3 spans 14 amino acids. The V gene's germline CDR1 is LNHDA and CDR2 SQIVND (reference sequence). The CDR3, as DNA: TGTGCCAGTAGTATAGTGGCGACAGAGGGGGAGCTGTTTTTT. It codes for CASSIVATEGELFF. The whole variable domain, remainder taken from reference TRBV19 and TRBJ2-2, is DGGITQSPKYLFRKEGQNVTLSCEQNLNHDAMYWYRQDPGQGLRLIYYSQIVNDFQKGDIAEGYSVSREKKESFPLTVTSAQKNPTAFYLCASSIVATEGELFFGEGSRLTVL.

J is TRBJ2-1 and V is TRBV5-1, with 9 bases lining up with TRBD2. Germline V CDR1 and CDR2: SGHRS, YFSETQ. The length of the CDR3 is 19 residues. Trimming removed 4 bases from V and 2 bases from J; junction bases left unmatched: 16. DNA for the CDR3: TGCGCCAGCAGCGTAGACAGCGGGAGGTCATATAGGACCTACAATGAGCAGTTCTTC. This codes for CASSVDSGRSYRTYNEQFF.

V gene TRBV28 combines with J gene TRBJ1-3, with D unresolved. CDR1 and CDR2 (germline): MDHEN, SYDVKM. V was trimmed by 2 bases and J by 0 bases, leaving 20 bases between them. CDR3 length: 19 amino acids. CDR3 bases: TGTGCCAGCAGTTTACTAGCGGGAAGCTCGACATTCTCTGGAAACACCATATATTTT. Translating it yields CASSLLAGSSTFSGNTIYF.

V is TRBV6-4 and J is TRBJ1-5; D unclear. Germline CDR1 and CDR2: MRHNA and SNTAGT. This CDR3 spans 14 amino acids. V lost 8 bases, J lost 5 bases, and 16 bases lay in between. The CDR3 nucleotides are TGTGCCAGCGCCGGACGGACGAAGGATCAGCCCCAGCATTTT. It is translated as CASAGRTKDQPQHF.

This clone was picked up one time. J is TRBJ2-6 and V is TRBV6-6; D gene unclear. The germline V gene encodes CDR1 MNHNY and CDR2 SVGAGI (reference sequence). The CDR3 loop spans 16 amino acids. V was pared by 6 bases and J by 4 bases, with 16 bases between. For the CDR3, the DNA is TGTGCCAGCAGGAGGAATAACTTAGCCGGGGCCAACGTCCTGACTTTC. Its translation: CASRRNNLAGANVLTF.

This clone was recorded a few times. The rearrangement uses TRBV15 and TRBJ2-1; D is undetermined. Germline CDR1 and CDR2: LNHNV and YYDKDF (reference sequence). Trimming removed 0 bases from V and 4 bases from J, with 25 bases in between. This CDR3 contains 20 residues. This chain's CDR3 is CATSRDLVNSRRNQYNEQFF. The CDR3, as DNA: TGTGCCACCAGCAGAGACCTTGTTAATTCCCGACGGAACCAATACAATGAGCAGTTCTTC.

The chain joins TRBV27 to TRBJ2-7; a weak D match, TRBD1 (6 bases). V was clipped by 3 bases and J by 2 bases, with 11 bases between them. The germline V gene has CDR1 MNHEY and CDR2 SMNVEV (reference sequence). The CDR3 sequence is 14 residues long. The CDR3 DNA follows: TGTGCCAGCAGTTTGGCAGGGGTTACCTACGAGCAGTACTTC. Translated, it gives CASSLAGVTYEQYF.

The chain couples TRBV9 to TRBJ1-1; unclear D gene. This CDR3 comprises 13 residues. CDR1 and CDR2 (germline): SGDLS, YYNGEE. Trimming stripped 0 bases from V and 2 bases from J, with 5 bases between. As DNA, the CDR3 is TGTGCCAGCAGCGTAGCGATAAACACTGAAGCTTTCTTT. Translating it yields CASSVAINTEAFF.

V is TRBV7-9 and J is TRBJ2-7, with 10 positions matching TRBD2. Germline V lookup: CDR1 SEHNR, CDR2 FQNEAQ (reference sequence). Trimming took 1 base from V and 6 from J; bases not matched to a gene: 6. The CDR3 is 15 amino acids. CDR3 DNA: TGTGCCAGCAGCTTAGTGGCTAGCGGGAGTGCCGAGCAGTACTTC. Translating gives CASSLVASGSAEQYF.

This clone was observed a few times. The rearrangement uses TRBV19 and TRBJ2-3; 9 bases match TRBD1. Germline assignment: CDR1 LNHDA and CDR2 SQIVND (reference sequence). Unmatched junction bases numbered 17, after V lost 5 bases and J lost 14 bases. The CDR3 sequence is 15 residues long. CDR3 nucleotides: TGTGCCAGTAGTGACCGTCCCGGGACAGGGACCGGTTGGTATTTT. This gives the protein CASSDRPGTGTGWYF. The variable domain in full, with the rest retrieved from reference TRBV19 and TRBJ2-3, is DGGITQSPKYLFRKEGQNVTLSCEQNLNHDAMYWYRQDPGQGLRLIYYSQIVNDFQKGDIAEGYSVSREKKESFPLTVTSAQKNPTAFYLCASSDRPGTGTGWYFGPGTRLTVL.

The V gene is TRBV18, the J gene TRBJ2-2; 9 bases are a match to TRBD1. J was trimmed by 7 bases and V by 1 base; bases with no gene match: 7. The CDR3 runs to 16 residues. Germline lookup yields CDR1 KGHSH and CDR2 LQKENI. The CDR3 DNA sequence: TGTGCCAGCTCACCACTGGACAGGGGCGGTAACGGGGAGCTGTTTTTT. Translated: CASSPLDRGGNGELFF. The entire variable domain, with the rest obtained from reference TRBV18 and TRBJ2-2, is as follows: NAGVMQNPRHLVRRRGQEARLRCSPMKGHSHVYWYRQLPEEGLKFMVYLQKENIIDESGMPKERFSAEFPKEGPSILRIQQVVRGDSAAYFCASSPLDRGGNGELFFGEGSRLTVL.

This clone has just a few counts. The chain has TRBV7-9 and TRBJ2-2, with D possibly TRBD2 on 6 matching bases. CDR3 length: 14 residues. The germline V gene encodes CDR1 SEHNR and CDR2 FQNEAQ (reference sequence). V shed 7 bases and J shed 1 base, with 10 bases lying between them. The CDR3 nucleotides are TGTGCCAGCAAACGGGACTTGAACACCGGGGAGCTGTTTTTT. Amino acid sequence: CASKRDLNTGELFF.

The chain couples TRBV28 to TRBJ1-6; 7 bases are a match to TRBD1. Germline assignment: CDR1 MDHEN and CDR2 SYDVKM. V was pared by 5 bases and J by 3 bases, with 7 bases of the junction left unmatched. This CDR3 contains 16 residues. The CDR3 sequence is CASSPPGQDYNSPLHF. The DNA of the CDR3 is TGTGCCAGCAGTCCCCCAGGACAGGACTATAATTCACCCCTCCACTTT.

V gene TRBV30 combines with J gene TRBJ2-7; the match to TRBD2 covers 10 bases. Trimming took 5 bases from V and 4 from J; bases not matched to a gene: 5. The CDR3 totals 13 residues. CDR1 is GTSNPN, CDR2 SVGIG, per germline (reference sequence). CDR3 nucleotides: TGTGCCTGGCGTCGACTAGCGGGTTACGAGCAGTACTTC. Amino acid sequence: CAWRRLAGYEQYF.